The T cell receptor beta chain under discussion was sequenced for a study of blood T cell repertoires in COVID-19. The overall study: Donors in the United States, Italy and Spain gave samples during acute or convalescent COVID-19.

The V gene's germline CDR1 is GTSNPN and CDR2 SVGIG (reference sequence). V shed 4 bases and J shed 7 bases, with 10 bases lying between them. CDR3 length: 11 residues. As processed by the authors: Reference gene primer amplification gave nucleated cell count estimates. The assay was immunoSEQ multiplex PCR, and TCRdb's table has in-frame clones only and misses some. The V and J calls and the clone size are those of that table, but D and trimming were determined from the DNA. The sample records a few hundred thousand clones, around 89% being singletons. Seattle patients were enrolled while actively infected and followed longitudinally.

The material sequenced was peripheral blood. The rearrangement links TRBV30 to TRBJ2-5; no clear D gene. This TCR derives from a woman in her 30s with COVID-19, enrolled during active disease. DNA of the CDR3: TGTGCCTGGACCCGTGGCGGGACCCAGTACTTC. Amino acid sequence: CAWTRGGTQYF.